Detailed here is one T cell receptor (beta chain). Its antigen is not yet known. There are no base qualities to consult, and no much larger clone falls within one base. TCRbeta CDR3 regions were amplified from genomic DNA using the immunoSEQ Assay, a bias-controlled multiplex PCR. In the paper's pipeline: The number of nucleated cells in each sample was estimated from the amplification of reference gene primers within the assay. To quantify the absolute abundance of each unique TCRbeta CDR3 rearrangement, sequence reads were collapsed and filtered. Productive Simpson clonality was computed per sample as the square root of Simpson's diversity index over productive rearrangements. The source is immuneACCESS, and TCRdb retained only in-frame sequences with V and J called. Part of the clones is not carried over; for the studies checked, unresolved V genes explain less than half of this, and the remainder is unexplained. The V and J calls and clone size come from that table; D and trimming were worked out from the DNA. Here the sample has over 200,000 clones; 86% occur a single time. Approximately 4% of the sample is in the top ten clones.

This record comes from a study of blood T cell repertoires in COVID-19 (dated by TCRdb to 2018 to 2020). Broadly, across the study: The collaborator samples originated in the United States, Italy and Spain and spanned the acute and convalescent phases of COVID-19. Subjects who had been exposed to COVID-19, were actively infected with it, or had recovered from it provided the deeply sampled blood TCRbeta repertoires that made up the dataset. HLA class I and class II types, where available, came from metadata supplied by the sample provider rather than from assay-based typing. The repertoires were released in a freely available public database meant as a resource for research on the immune response to SARS-CoV-2. Nearly every sample came with metadata listing a de-identified subject ID, COVID-19 status, age in years and sex. The material from the prospective study consisted of cDNA or gDNA derived from T cells, B-cell-depleted T cells, or PBMCs. The samples were drawn from two sources: the first 160 participants of the ongoing ImmuneRACE study, and 1,254 subjects contributed by 6 global collaborators. The paper as a whole reports these results and caveats: How much clinical and demographic metadata was included differed by source and by participant, and the metadata was provided uncurated.

Participants in the prospective study were aged about 18 to 95 years, lived in some 24 United States geographic areas, and enrolled through a virtual design. To assign participants to cohorts, the prospective study relied on clinical history that participants themselves reported in a screening survey and a study questionnaire. Exposed participants had been in contact, within 2 weeks of entering the study, with a person who had a PCR-confirmed or clinician-diagnosed case of COVID-19. Each participant in the prospective study had whole blood, serum and a nasopharyngeal or oropharyngeal swab collected by mobile phlebotomists. Prospective study participants could optionally give additional blood draws and questionnaires over an approximately two-month period. Before DNA extraction, blood samples from the prospective study were shipped at room temperature or frozen. The germline V gene specifies SGHRS as CDR1 and YFSETQ as CDR2. The CDR3 spans 16 residues, from the cysteine through the phenylalanine. Just CDR3 DNA is preserved here, 48 bases in frame from base 1. V drops 2 bases and J drops 2 bases, leaving 13 bases in between.

In this chain, TRBV5-1 is recombined with TRBJ1-4, with the identity of the D gene unclear. Source material: PBMCs or T cells enriched from blood (not recorded which). The TCR sequence derives from a woman in her twenties or thirties who had been exposed to COVID-19. The DNA sequence reads TGCGCCAGCAGCTTCTCCCCCTCGTCCACTAATGAAAAACTGTTTTTT. This codes for CASSFSPSSTNEKLFF.